Shown below are 25 T cell receptor beta chains from a single sample sequenced in a study of blood T cell repertoires in COVID-19. Method: immunoSEQ multiplex PCR; TCRdb's copy keeps in-frame clones and lacks some. The table has 45,000 to 55,000 clones, about nine tenths seen once; the top ten hold approximately 8%. The specimen sequenced was peripheral blood. The receptor set was obtained from a woman in her thirties or forties with active COVID-19.

This clone appeared a single time. This chain joins TRBV4-2 and TRBJ1-3, with 7 bases identical to TRBD1. Trimming took 4 bases from V and 0 from J; bases not matched to a gene: 6. The germline V gene has CDR1 LGHNA and CDR2 YNFKEQ. The CDR3 is made up of 16 amino acids. Written as DNA, the CDR3 is TGTGCCAGCAGCCCGTCGGACAGGCGCTCTGGAAACACCATATATTTT. This codes for CASSPSDRRSGNTIYF.

The V call is TRBV7-3, the J call TRBJ2-1; 9 bases are a match to TRBD2. Trimming took 2 bases from V and 9 from J; bases not matched to a gene: 8. The CDR3 sequence is 15 residues long. Germline assignment: CDR1 SGHTA and CDR2 FQGTGA. For the CDR3, the DNA is TGTGCCAGCAGCTTACGCGCGGGGGGGCCTGTTGAGCAGTTCTTC. It specifies CASSLRAGGPVEQFF.

This chain connects TRBV18 to TRBJ1-2; TRBD1 matches at 11 bases. Per the germline V gene, CDR1 is KGHSH and CDR2 is LQKENI. The CDR3 runs to 15 residues. V was clipped by 2 bases and J by 7 bases; unmatched bases: 6. CDR3 nucleotides: TGTGCCAGCTCACCAGGGGACAGGGGGTCTTTTGGCTACACCTTC. Residues: CASSPGDRGSFGYTF.

V usage is TRBV5-1 and J usage is TRBJ2-5; TRBD1 is a possible D gene (5 bases). This CDR3 region has 14 residues. V lost 0 bases and J 2 bases, leaving 8 bases between the germline ends. Germline CDR1 and CDR2: SGHRS and YFSETQ. The CDR3 DNA reads as TGCGCCAGCAGCTTGGCAGGGCAGCAAGAGACCCAGTACTTC. Its translation is CASSLAGQQETQYF.

This clone was recorded a few times. DNA of the CDR3: TGCAGCGTTCTCCCTATGACAGGGAAGACATCCTCCTACGAGCAGTACTTC. Translating it yields CSVLPMTGKTSSYEQYF. The chain employs TRBV29-1 and TRBJ2-7; 7 bases map to TRBD1. Trimming cost V 5 bases and J 0 bases; bases outside gene matches: 16. CDR1 and CDR2 from the germline V gene are SQVTM and ANQGSEA. The CDR3 is 17 residues long.

The chain carries TRBV12-3 or TRBV12-4 and TRBJ2-7; TRBD2 is a possible D gene (5 bases). The CDR3 is 13 amino acids. V was pared by 5 bases and J by 5 bases, with 13 bases between. CDR3 region: CASSNPGIHEQYF. The CDR3 DNA follows: TGTGCCAGCAGTAACCCCGGGATCCACGAGCAGTACTTC.

Regarding this clone: Other DNA variants within this sample encode the same CDR3. The CDR3 is CASSPPGRGLETQYF. The DNA for the CDR3 is TGTGCCAGCAGCCCTCCCGGCAGGGGGCTGGAGACCCAGTACTTC. The chain links TRBV3-1 (or the pseudogene TRBV3-2) to TRBJ2-5; the match to TRBD1 covers 8 bases. This CDR3 is built from 15 residues. Germline trimming cut 4 bases from V and 5 bases from J; bases unmatched to any gene: 9. Looked up from germline, CDR1 is LGHDT and CDR2 is YNNKEL (reference sequence).

This clone has a handful of counts. The chain combines TRBV29-1 with TRBJ1-5; 7 bases fit TRBD1. After removal of 6 bases from V and 2 bases from J, the junction contained 10 bases not matched to a gene. The CDR3 length is 15 residues. CDR1 is SQVTM, CDR2 ANQGSEA, per germline. DNA for the CDR3: TGCAGCGTAAACATAGGACAGGCGGGCAATCAGCCCCAGCATTTT. As protein: CSVNIGQAGNQPQHF.

The gene calls are TRBV10-3 and TRBJ2-5, with 10 bases matching TRBD2. Germline V gene data show CDR1 as ENHRY and CDR2 as SYGVKD. The CDR3 runs to 14 residues. J lost 6 bases, V lost 6 bases, and 7 bases had no gene match. DNA for the CDR3: TGTGCCATCAGCAAAGCGGGGGGGCAGCAGACCCAGTACTTC. Its protein product is CAISKAGGQQTQYF.

V is TRBV11-3 and J is TRBJ2-2; a possible D gene is TRBD1 (5 bases). CDR1 is SGHNT and CDR2 is YENEEA in the germline V gene. The CDR3 runs 14 residues. The V and J ends lost 1 base and 6 bases respectively, with 9 bases between them. The chain's CDR3 is CASSLVQGPGELFF. Here the CDR3 DNA reads TGTGCCAGCAGCTTAGTGCAGGGTCCCGGGGAGCTGTTTTTT.

The chain links TRBV3-1 (or the pseudogene TRBV3-2) to TRBJ2-1; D gene unclear. Germline CDR1 reads LGHDT; CDR2 reads YNNKEL (reference sequence). This CDR3 is 14 amino acids long. Trimming took off 1 base at V and 9 bases at J, with 13 bases between the two ends. The CDR3 DNA reads TGTGCCAGCAGCCAAGCCCGTGCGGTCGGTGAGCAGTTCTTC. It yields the protein CASSQARAVGEQFF.

This clone occurred once. The chain recombines TRBV10-3 with TRBJ1-1; 9 nucleotides line up with TRBD1. V was clipped by 4 bases and J by 3 bases; unmatched bases: 6. This CDR3 is 15 amino acids long. The germline V gene encodes CDR1 ENHRY and CDR2 SYGVKD. The CDR3 DNA is TGTGCCATCAGTGGACAGGGGGGTCGGGACACTGAAGCTTTCTTT. Translation: CAISGQGGRDTEAFF.

This clone has a single count. The chain links TRBV14 to TRBJ2-2; D is perhaps TRBD2 (6 bases). This CDR3 spans 17 amino acids. V was clipped by 3 bases and J by 3 bases, with 17 bases between them. Per germline, CDR1 SGHDN and CDR2 FVKESK. CDR3 sequence reads: CASSHGGVSWDTGELFF. The CDR3, as DNA: TGTGCCAGCAGCCACGGAGGGGTTTCGTGGGACACCGGGGAGCTGTTTTTT.

The rearrangement uses TRBV2 and TRBJ2-3; tentatively, D is TRBD2 (5 bases). The CDR3 contains 15 residues. V dropped 8 bases and J dropped 5 bases, with 20 bases sitting between them. CDR1 is SNHLY, CDR2 FYNNEI, per germline. The CDR3 spells CASGDRGFYEDTQYF. The CDR3 DNA reads TGTGCCAGCGGGGATCGGGGTTTCTATGAAGATACGCAGTATTTT.

J is TRBJ1-1 and V is TRBV6-2 or TRBV6-3, with D perhaps TRBD1 (5 bases). Looked up from germline, CDR1 is MNHEY and CDR2 is SVGEGT. V lost 0 bases and J 4 bases, leaving 12 bases between the germline ends. The CDR3 consists of 15 residues. The CDR3 DNA follows: TGTGCCAGCAGTTACTCGAACATTCAGGGCACTGAAGCTTTCTTT. Its protein is CASSYSNIQGTEAFF.

The rearrangement links TRBV6-5 to TRBJ1-1; no clear D. Germline CDR1 reads MNHEY; CDR2 reads SVGAGI. Trimming removed 6 bases from V and 7 bases from J, with 21 bases in between. The CDR3 has 15 amino acids. CDR3 DNA sequence: TGTGCCAGCAGCAACCAAGAAACCACACCCAGTGAAGCTTTCTTT. This encodes CASSNQETTPSEAFF.

This chain links TRBV6-2 or TRBV6-3 with TRBJ1-1; D remains unclear. This CDR3 region has 14 residues. V gave up 5 bases and J gave up 1 base, with 11 bases separating them. Per germline, CDR1 MNHEY and CDR2 SVGEGT. The CDR3 DNA reads as TGTGCCAGCAGTACTACTTTTGGGAACACTGAAGCTTTCTTT. Its protein is CASSTTFGNTEAFF.

The chain uses TRBV30 and TRBJ1-1; D remains ambiguous. Trimming left V 2 bases short and J 5 bases short, with 12 bases between. CDR3 size: 13 residues. Germline lookup yields CDR1 GTSNPN and CDR2 SVGIG (reference sequence). CDR3 in DNA: TGTGCCTGGAGTAACGGGGTAAGAACTGAAGCTTTCTTT. It yields the protein CAWSNGVRTEAFF.

The chain has TRBV6-2 or TRBV6-3 and TRBJ2-3; 10 bases align to TRBD1. CDR3 length: 18 amino acids. CDR1 and CDR2 from the germline V gene are MNHEY and SVGEGT. J was trimmed by 5 bases and V by 2 bases; bases with no gene match: 13. This CDR3 reads CASSYVARDRGQRDTQYF. In DNA form, the CDR3 reads TGTGCCAGCAGTTACGTAGCGCGAGACAGGGGGCAAAGAGATACGCAGTATTTT.

CDR3 in amino acids: CASSPQPRASGDYGYTF. The CDR3 bases are TGTGCCAGCTCCCCGCAGCCCCGGGCCTCGGGGGACTATGGCTACACCTTC. The rearrangement joins TRBV18 to TRBJ1-2, with D perhaps matching TRBD1 (5 bases). This CDR3 is 17 amino acids long. Trimming took off 6 bases at V and 3 bases at J, with 23 bases between the two ends. CDR1 is KGHSH and CDR2 is LQKENI in the germline V gene.

The chain employs TRBV7-8 and TRBJ2-7; D is perhaps TRBD1 (7 bases). The CDR3 contains 14 residues. Germline loops: CDR1 SGHVS, CDR2 FQNEAQ. The V gene lost 1 base and the J gene lost 6 bases, with 13 bases spanning the gap. The CDR3 protein is CASSLGQGGSEQYF. The DNA for the CDR3 is TGTGCCAGCAGCTTAGGACAGGGAGGAAGCGAGCAGTACTTC.

The DNA for the CDR3 is TGTGCCAGCAGCCAGGAACCGGCGGACGAGCAGTACTTC. Protein: CASSQEPADEQYF. The chain couples TRBV3-1 (or the pseudogene TRBV3-2) to TRBJ2-7, with D uncertain. The CDR3 spans 13 residues. V gave up 3 bases and J gave up 5 bases, with 11 bases separating them. Per the germline V gene, CDR1 is LGHDT and CDR2 is YNNKEL (reference sequence).

This clone appeared once. This sequence joins TRBV7-9 and TRBJ1-1; D perhaps matches TRBD1 (6 bases). V lost 4 bases to trimming and J lost 8 bases, with 20 bases between them. This CDR3 contains 15 residues. Germline V lookup: CDR1 SEHNR, CDR2 FQNEAQ (reference sequence). CDR3 sequence reads: CASSSRRRYREEAFF. As DNA, the CDR3 is TGTGCCAGCAGCTCCCGCCGCCGTTACAGGGAGGAAGCTTTCTTT.

The chain uses TRBV9 and TRBJ2-2, with 13 bases fitting TRBD2. The V gene end was trimmed by 3 bases and the J gene end by 8 bases; junction bases not matched to a gene: 10. CDR1 is SGDLS and CDR2 is YYNGEE in the germline V gene. The CDR3 loop spans 17 amino acids. CDR3: CASSGEGLAGSKGELFF. CDR3 coding DNA: TGTGCCAGCAGCGGGGAGGGACTAGCGGGGTCTAAAGGGGAGCTGTTTTTT.

The gene calls are TRBV10-3 and TRBJ1-2, with 10 bases lining up with TRBD1. Germline V lookup: CDR1 ENHRY, CDR2 SYGVKD. CDR3 length: 15 amino acids. Trimming cost V 5 bases and J 8 bases; bases outside gene matches: 11. As DNA, the CDR3 is TGTGCCATCAGTCTAAAGACGACAGGGGGCGGCGGCTACACCTTC. Protein product: CAISLKTTGGGGYTF.